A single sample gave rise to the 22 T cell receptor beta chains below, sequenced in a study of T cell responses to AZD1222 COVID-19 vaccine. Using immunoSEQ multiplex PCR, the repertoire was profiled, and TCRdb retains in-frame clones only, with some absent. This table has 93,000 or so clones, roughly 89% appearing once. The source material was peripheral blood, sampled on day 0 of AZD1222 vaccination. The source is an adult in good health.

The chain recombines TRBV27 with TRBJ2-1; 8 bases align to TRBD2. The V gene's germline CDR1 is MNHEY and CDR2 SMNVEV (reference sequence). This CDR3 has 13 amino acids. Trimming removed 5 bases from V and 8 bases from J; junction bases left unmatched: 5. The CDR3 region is CASSPGLGHEQFF. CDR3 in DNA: TGTGCCAGCAGTCCGGGACTAGGTCATGAGCAGTTCTTC.

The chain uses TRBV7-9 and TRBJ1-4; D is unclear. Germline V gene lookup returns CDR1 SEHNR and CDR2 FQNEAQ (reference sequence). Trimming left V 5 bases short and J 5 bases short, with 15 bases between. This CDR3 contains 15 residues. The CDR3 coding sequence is TGTGCCAGCAGCCCGCCCGGGTCTCCAAATGAAAAACTGTTTTTT. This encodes CASSPPGSPNEKLFF. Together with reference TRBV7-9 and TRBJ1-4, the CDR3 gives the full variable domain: DTGVSQNPRHKITKRGQNVTFRCDPISEHNRLYWYRQTLGQGPEFLTYFQNEAQLEKSRLLSDRFSAERPKGSFSTLEIQRTEQGDSAMYLCASSPPGSPNEKLFFGSGTQLSVL.

The CDR3 DNA follows: TGTGCCAGCAGTCACCAACAGGACTCTGGAAACACCATATATTTT. It is translated as CASSHQQDSGNTIYF. This chain links TRBV6-5 with TRBJ1-3; TRBD1 is a possible D gene (5 bases). Germline assignment: CDR1 MNHEY and CDR2 SVGAGI. The CDR3 runs 15 residues. Trimming stripped 5 bases from V and 0 bases from J, with 11 bases between.

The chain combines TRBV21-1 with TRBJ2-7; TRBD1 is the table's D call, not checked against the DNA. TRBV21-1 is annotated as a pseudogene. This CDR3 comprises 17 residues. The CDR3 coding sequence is TGTGCCAGCAGCAAAGGTCGGAGAAGGGGCGGTGATAACGAGCAGTACTTC. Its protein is CASSKGRRRGGDNEQYF.

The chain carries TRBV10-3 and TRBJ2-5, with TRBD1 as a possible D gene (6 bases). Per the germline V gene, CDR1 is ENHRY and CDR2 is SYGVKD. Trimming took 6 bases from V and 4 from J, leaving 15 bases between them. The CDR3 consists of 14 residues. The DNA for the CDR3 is TGTGCCATCAGACAGGGTTCCAAGGGAGAGACCCAGTACTTC. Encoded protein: CAIRQGSKGETQYF.

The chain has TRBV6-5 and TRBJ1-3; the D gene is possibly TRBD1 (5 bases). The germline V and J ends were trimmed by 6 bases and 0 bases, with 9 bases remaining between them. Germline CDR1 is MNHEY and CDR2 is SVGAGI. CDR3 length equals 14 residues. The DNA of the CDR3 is TGTGCCAGCAGACCGGACATCTCTGGAAACACCATATATTTT. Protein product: CASRPDISGNTIYF.

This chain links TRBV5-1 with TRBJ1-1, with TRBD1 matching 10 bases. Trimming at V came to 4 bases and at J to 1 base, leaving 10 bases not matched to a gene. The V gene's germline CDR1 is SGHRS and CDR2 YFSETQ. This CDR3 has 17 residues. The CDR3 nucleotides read TGCGCCAGCAGCAAACGACAGGGGGCGAGGGAGAACACTGAAGCTTTCTTT. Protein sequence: CASSKRQGARENTEAFF.

CDR3 DNA: TGTGCCAGTAGTATATTATTGACAGGGGTCAGCTATGAGCAGTTCTTC. Its translation is CASSILLTGVSYEQFF. The gene calls are TRBV19 and TRBJ2-1, with 8 nucleotides matching TRBD1. Germline V CDR1 and CDR2: LNHDA, SQIVND (reference sequence). The CDR3 is made up of 16 amino acids. The J segment lost 8 bases and the V segment lost 2 bases, leaving 11 bases of the junction unmatched.

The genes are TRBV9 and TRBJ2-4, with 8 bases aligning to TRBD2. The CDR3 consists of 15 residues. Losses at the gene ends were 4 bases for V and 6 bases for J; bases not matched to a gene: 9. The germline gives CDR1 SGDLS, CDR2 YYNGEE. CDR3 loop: CASSLSGAATNIQYF. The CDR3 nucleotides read TGTGCCAGCAGCCTTAGCGGGGCGGCTACAAACATTCAGTACTTC.

Here the CDR3 DNA reads TGTGCCAGCAGCTTGATCGTATCCTCTGGAAACACCATATATTTT. It is translated as CASSLIVSSGNTIYF. This chain connects TRBV7-9 to TRBJ1-3; no reliable D call. CDR1 is SEHNR, CDR2 FQNEAQ, per germline (reference sequence). Deletions cut 3 bases from V and 0 bases from J, with 9 bases between. This CDR3 is 15 amino acids long. Based on the CDR3 plus reference TRBV7-9 and TRBJ1-3, the full variable domain is DTGVSQNPRHKITKRGQNVTFRCDPISEHNRLYWYRQTLGQGPEFLTYFQNEAQLEKSRLLSDRFSAERPKGSFSTLEIQRTEQGDSAMYLCASSLIVSSGNTIYFGEGSWLTVV.

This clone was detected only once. CDR3 region: CASSLGTGRNEQYF. As DNA, the CDR3 is TGTGCCAGCAGCTTAGGTACAGGGCGAAACGAGCAGTACTTC. The rearrangement uses TRBV7-9 and TRBJ2-7; TRBD1 might be the D (6 bases). The CDR3 is 14 amino acids. Germline values: CDR1 SEHNR, CDR2 FQNEAQ (reference sequence). The V end lost 1 base, the J end lost 5 bases, and 12 bases lay between the germline ends.

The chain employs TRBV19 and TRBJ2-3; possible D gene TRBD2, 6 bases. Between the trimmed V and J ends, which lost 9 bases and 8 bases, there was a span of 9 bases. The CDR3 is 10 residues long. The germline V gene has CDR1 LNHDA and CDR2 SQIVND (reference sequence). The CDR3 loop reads CARGRCTQYF. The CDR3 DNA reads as TGTGCCAGAGGGAGGTGTACGCAGTATTTT.

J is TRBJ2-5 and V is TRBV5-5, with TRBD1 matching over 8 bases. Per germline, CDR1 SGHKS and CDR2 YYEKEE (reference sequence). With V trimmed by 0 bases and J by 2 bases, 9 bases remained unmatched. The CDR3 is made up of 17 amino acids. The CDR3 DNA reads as TGTGCCAGCAGCTTGGCCCTCGGGACAGGAATACAAGAGACCCAGTACTTC. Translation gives CASSLALGTGIQETQYF. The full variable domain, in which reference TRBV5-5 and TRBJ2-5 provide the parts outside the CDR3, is DAGVTQSPTHLIKTRGQQVTLRCSPISGHKSVSWYQQVLGQGPQFIFQYYEKEERGRGNFPDRFSARQFPNYSSELNVNALLLGDSALYLCASSLALGTGIQETQYFGPGTRLLVL.

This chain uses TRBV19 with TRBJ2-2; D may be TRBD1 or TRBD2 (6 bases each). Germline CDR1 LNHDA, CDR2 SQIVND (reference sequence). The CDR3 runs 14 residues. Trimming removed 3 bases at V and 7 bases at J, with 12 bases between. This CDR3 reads CASSILGGDGELFF. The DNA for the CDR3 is TGTGCCAGTAGTATTCTGGGGGGCGACGGGGAGCTGTTTTTT.

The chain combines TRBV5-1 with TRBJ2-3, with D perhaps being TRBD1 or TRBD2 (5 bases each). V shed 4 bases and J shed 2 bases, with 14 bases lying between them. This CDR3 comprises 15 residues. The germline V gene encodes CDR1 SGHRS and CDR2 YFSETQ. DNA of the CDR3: TGCGCCAGCAGCCCCACCGGGACCTTCACAGATACGCAGTATTTT. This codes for CASSPTGTFTDTQYF. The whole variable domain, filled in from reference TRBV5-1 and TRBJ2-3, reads KAGVTQTPRYLIKTRGQQVTLSCSPISGHRSVSWYQQTPGQGLQFLFEYFSETQRNKGNFPGRFSGRQFSNSRSEMNVSTLELGDSALYLCASSPTGTFTDTQYFGPGTRLTVL.

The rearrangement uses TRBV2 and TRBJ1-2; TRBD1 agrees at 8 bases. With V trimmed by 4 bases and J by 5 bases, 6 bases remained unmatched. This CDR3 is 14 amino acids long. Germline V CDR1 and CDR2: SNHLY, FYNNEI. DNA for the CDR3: TGTGCCAGCAGTGCCGGGACAGGCATTTATGGCTACACCTTC. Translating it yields CASSAGTGIYGYTF. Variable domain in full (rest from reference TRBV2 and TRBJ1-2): EPEVTQTPSHQVTQMGQEVILRCVPISNHLYFYWYRQILGQKVEFLVSFYNNEISEKSEIFDDQFSVERPDGSNFTLKIRSTKLEDSAMYFCASSAGTGIYGYTFGSGTRLTVV.

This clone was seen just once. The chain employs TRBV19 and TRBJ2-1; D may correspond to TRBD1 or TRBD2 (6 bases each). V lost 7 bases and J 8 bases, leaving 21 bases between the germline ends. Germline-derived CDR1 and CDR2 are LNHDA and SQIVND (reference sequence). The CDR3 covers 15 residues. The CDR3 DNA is TGTGCCAGTACCCCCCCGGGGGCTAGGGGATATGAGCAGTTCTTC. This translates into CASTPPGARGYEQFF.

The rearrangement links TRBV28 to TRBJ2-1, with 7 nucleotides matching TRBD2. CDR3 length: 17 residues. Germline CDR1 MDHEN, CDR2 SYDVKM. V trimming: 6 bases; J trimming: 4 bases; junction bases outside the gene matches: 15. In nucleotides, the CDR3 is TGTGCCAGCAGAAACCCCGGGTGGCTAGCGGAATACAATGAGCAGTTCTTC. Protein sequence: CASRNPGWLAEYNEQFF.

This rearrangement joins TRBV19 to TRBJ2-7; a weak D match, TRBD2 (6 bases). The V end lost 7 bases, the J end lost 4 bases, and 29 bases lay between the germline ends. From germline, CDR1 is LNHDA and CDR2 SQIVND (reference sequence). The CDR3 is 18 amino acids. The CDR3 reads CASTWFGVNRERPYEQYF. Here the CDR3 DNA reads TGTGCCAGTACATGGTTTGGGGTCAACCGGGAGCGACCTTACGAGCAGTACTTC.

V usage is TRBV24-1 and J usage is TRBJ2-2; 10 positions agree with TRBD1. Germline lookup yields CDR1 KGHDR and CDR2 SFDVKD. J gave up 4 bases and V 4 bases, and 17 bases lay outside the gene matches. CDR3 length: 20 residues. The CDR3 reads CATSDSSGTGVVRSTGELFF. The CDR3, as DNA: TGTGCCACCAGTGACTCTTCCGGGACAGGGGTTGTTCGGAGCACCGGGGAGCTGTTTTTT.

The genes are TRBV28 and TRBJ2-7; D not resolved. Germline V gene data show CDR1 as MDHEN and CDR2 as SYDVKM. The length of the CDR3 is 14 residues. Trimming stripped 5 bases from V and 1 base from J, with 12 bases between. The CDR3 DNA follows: TGTGCCAGCAGTCCGCCCCCCGGGTCCTACGAGCAGTACTTC. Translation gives CASSPPPGSYEQYF. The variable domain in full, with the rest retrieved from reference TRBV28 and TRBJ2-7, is DVKVTQSSRYLVKRTGEKVFLECVQDMDHENMFWYRQDPGLGLRLIYFSYDVKMKEKGDIPEGYSVSREKKERFSLILESASTNQTSMYLCASSPPPGSYEQYFGPGTRLTVT.

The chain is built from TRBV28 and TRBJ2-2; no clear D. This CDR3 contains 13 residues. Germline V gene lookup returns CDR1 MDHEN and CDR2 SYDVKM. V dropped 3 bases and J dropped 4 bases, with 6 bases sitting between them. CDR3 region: CASSFRITGELFF. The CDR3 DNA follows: TGTGCCAGCAGTTTCCGGATCACCGGGGAGCTGTTTTTT.